This TCR beta chain was identified during a study of CDR3 diversity in severe acne. The CDR3 covers 16 residues. Trimming cost V 4 bases and J 1 base; bases outside gene matches: 7. Germline V CDR1 and CDR2: LGHNA, YNFKEQ. TCRdb passed the PCR reads through MiXCR, listing each CDR3 protein once. The profile covers roughly 81,000 distinct CDR3 sequences, with approximately 52% appearing a single time and around 10% taken by the ten largest. Sequenced sample: blood. V gene TRBV4-2 combines with J gene TRBJ1-5; 7 nucleotides agree with TRBD1. The TCR comes from a male donor in good health, serving as a control. The CDR3 DNA reads as TGTGCCAGCAGCCGGGGGGAGGGGGCCAGCAATCAGCCCCAGCATTTT. Its translation is CASSRGEGASNQPQHF.